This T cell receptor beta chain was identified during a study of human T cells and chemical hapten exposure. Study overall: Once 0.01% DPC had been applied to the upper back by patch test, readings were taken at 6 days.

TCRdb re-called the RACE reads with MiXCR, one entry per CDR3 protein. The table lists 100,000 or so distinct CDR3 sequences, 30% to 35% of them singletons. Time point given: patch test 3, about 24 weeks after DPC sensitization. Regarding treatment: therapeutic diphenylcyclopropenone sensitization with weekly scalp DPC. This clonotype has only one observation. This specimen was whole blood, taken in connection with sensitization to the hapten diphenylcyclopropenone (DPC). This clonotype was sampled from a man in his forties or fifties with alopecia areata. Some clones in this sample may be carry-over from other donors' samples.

Here the CDR3 reads CSVNTGSGNTIYF. As DNA, the CDR3 is TGCAGCGTTAATACAGGGTCTGGAAACACCATATATTTT. The chain combines TRBV29-1 with TRBJ1-3; D might be TRBD1 (6 bases). The V gene lost 5 bases and the J gene lost 1 base, with 9 bases spanning the gap. Germline V gives CDR1 SQVTM, CDR2 ANQGSEA. The CDR3 runs 13 residues.